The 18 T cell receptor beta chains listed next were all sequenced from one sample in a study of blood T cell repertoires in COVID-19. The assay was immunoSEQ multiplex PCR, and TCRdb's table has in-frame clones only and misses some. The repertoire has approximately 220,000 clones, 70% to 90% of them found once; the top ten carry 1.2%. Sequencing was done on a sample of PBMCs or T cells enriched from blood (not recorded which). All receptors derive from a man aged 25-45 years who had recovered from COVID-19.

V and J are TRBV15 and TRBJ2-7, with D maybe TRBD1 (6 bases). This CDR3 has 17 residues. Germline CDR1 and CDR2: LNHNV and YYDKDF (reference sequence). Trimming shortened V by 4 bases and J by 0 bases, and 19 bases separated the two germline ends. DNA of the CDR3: TGTGCCACCAGCACTCGACAGGCCGCATCGAGCTCCTACGAGCAGTACTTC. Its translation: CATSTRQAASSSYEQYF. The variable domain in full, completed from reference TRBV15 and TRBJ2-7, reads DAMVIQNPRYQVTQFGKPVTLSCSQTLNHNVMYWYQQKSSQAPKLLFHYYDKDFNNEADTPDNFQSRRPNTSFCFLDIRSPGLGDTAMYLCATSTRQAASSSYEQYFGPGTRLTVT.

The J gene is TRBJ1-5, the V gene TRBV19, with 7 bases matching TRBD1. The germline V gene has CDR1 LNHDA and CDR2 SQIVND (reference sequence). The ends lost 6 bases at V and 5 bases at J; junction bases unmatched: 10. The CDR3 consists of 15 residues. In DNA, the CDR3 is TGTGCCAGTAGCCAATACAGGGGATTTGATCAGCCCCAGCATTTT. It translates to CASSQYRGFDQPQHF.

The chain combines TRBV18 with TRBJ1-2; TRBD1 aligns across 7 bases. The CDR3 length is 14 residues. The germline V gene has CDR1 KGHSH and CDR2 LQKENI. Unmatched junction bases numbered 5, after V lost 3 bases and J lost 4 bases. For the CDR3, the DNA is TGTGCCAGCTCACCGCGACAGGGTACCTATGGCTACACCTTC. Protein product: CASSPRQGTYGYTF.

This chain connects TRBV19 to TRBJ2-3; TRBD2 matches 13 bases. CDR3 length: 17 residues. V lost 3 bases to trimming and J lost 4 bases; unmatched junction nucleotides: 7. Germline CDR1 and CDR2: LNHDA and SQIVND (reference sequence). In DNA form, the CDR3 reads TGTGCCAGTAGTATGATCGGACTAGCGGGAGTTGCAGATACGCAGTATTTT. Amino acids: CASSMIGLAGVADTQYF.

CDR3 residues: CASSPRLVDEQYF. The CDR3 DNA reads TGCGCCAGCAGTCCCCGACTAGTCGACGAGCAGTACTTC. The rearrangement links TRBV4-3 to TRBJ2-7, with D possibly being TRBD2 (6 bases). The V end lost 6 bases, the J end lost 5 bases, and 14 bases lay between the germline ends. This CDR3 is built from 13 residues. Per the germline V gene, CDR1 is LGHNA and CDR2 is YSLEER.

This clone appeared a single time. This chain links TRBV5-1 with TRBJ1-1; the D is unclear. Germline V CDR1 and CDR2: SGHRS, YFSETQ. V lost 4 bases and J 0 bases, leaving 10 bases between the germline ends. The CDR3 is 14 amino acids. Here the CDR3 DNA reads TGCGCCAGCAGCCGAACAAGTATGAACACTGAAGCTTTCTTT. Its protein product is CASSRTSMNTEAFF.

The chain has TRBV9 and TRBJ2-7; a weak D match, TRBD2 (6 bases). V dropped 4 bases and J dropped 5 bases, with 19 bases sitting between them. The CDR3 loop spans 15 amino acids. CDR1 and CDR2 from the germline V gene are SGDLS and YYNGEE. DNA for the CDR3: TGTGCCAGCAGCCCCGAGATGAAACTAGCCCACGAGCAGTACTTC. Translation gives CASSPEMKLAHEQYF.

The CDR3 loop reads CASSEYRGPNTEAFF. The CDR3 bases are TGTGCCAGCAGTGAGTACAGGGGACCGAACACTGAAGCTTTCTTT. The genes are TRBV25-1 and TRBJ1-1; 7 bases line up with TRBD1. Germline lookup yields CDR1 MGHDK and CDR2 SYGVNS. CDR3 size: 15 residues. Trimming at V came to 3 bases and at J to 1 base, leaving 5 bases not matched to a gene.

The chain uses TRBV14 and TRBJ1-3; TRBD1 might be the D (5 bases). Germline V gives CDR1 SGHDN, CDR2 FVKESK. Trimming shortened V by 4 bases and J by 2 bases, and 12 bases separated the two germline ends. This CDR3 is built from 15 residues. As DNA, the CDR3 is TGTGCCAGCAGCCTCCAGACAGAGCCTGGAAACACCATATATTTT. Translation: CASSLQTEPGNTIYF. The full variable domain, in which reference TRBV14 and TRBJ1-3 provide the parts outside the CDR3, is EAGVTQFPSHSVIEKGQTVTLRCDPISGHDNLYWYRRVMGKEIKFLLHFVKESKQDESGMPNNRFLAERTGGTYSTLKVQPAELEDSGVYFCASSLQTEPGNTIYFGEGSWLTVV.

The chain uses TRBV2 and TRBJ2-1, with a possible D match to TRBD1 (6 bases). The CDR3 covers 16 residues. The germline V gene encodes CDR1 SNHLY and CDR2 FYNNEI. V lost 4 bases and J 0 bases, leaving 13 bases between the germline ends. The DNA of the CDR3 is TGTGCCAGCAGTGCCGGGACACGGGTCTCCTACAATGAGCAGTTCTTC. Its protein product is CASSAGTRVSYNEQFF.

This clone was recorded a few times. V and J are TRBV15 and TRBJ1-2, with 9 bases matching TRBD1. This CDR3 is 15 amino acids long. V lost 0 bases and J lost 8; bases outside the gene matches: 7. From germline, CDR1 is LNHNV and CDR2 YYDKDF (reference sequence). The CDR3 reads CATSRDRGTGNGYTF. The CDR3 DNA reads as TGTGCCACCAGCAGAGATCGAGGGACAGGGAACGGCTACACCTTC.

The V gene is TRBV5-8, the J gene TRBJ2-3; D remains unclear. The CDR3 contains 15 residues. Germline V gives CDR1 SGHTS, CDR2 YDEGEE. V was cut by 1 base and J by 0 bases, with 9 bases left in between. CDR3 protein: CASSLSHFSTDTQYF. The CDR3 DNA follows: TGTGCCAGCAGCTTGTCCCACTTTAGCACAGATACGCAGTATTTT.

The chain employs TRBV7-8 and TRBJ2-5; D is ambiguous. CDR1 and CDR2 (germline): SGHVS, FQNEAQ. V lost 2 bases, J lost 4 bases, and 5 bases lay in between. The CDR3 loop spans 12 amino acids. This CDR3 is CASSLSGETQYF. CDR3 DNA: TGTGCCAGCAGCTTATCCGGAGAGACCCAGTACTTC.

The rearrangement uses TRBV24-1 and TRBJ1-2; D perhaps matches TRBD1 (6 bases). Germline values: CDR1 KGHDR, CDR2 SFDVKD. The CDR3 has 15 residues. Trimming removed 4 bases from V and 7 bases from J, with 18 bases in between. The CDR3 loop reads CATSETGQLIGGYTF. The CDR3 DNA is TGTGCCACCAGTGAGACTGGACAGTTGATTGGTGGCTACACCTTC.

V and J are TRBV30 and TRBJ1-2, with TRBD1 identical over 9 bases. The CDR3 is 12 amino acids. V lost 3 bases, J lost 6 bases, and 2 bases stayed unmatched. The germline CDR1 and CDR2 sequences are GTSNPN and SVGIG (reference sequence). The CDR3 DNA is TGTGCCTGGAGGGGGACAGGGAATGGCTACACCTTC. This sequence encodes CAWRGTGNGYTF.

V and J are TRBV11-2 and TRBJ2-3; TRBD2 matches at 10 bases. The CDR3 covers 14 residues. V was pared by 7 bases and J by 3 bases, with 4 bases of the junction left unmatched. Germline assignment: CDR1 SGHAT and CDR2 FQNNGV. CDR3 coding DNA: TGTGCCAGCACCCTGACTAGCGGGACAGATACGCAGTATTTT. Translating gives CASTLTSGTDTQYF.

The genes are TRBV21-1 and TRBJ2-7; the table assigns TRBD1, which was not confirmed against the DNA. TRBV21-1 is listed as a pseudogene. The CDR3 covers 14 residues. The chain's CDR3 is CASSKGAGKYEQYF. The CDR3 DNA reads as TGTGCCAGCAGCAAAGGGGCAGGGAAGTACGAGCAGTACTTC.

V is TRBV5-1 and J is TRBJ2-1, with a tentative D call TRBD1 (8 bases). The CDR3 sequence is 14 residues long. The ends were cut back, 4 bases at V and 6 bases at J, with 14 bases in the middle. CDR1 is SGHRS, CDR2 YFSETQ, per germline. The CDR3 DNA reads TGCGCCAGCAGCCCGGGGGGACAGGTCAATGAGCAGTTCTTC. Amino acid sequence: CASSPGGQVNEQFF.